These T cell receptor beta chains were read from a single sample in a study of somatic mutations in cytotoxic T cells in rheumatoid arthritis. Profiled with immunoSEQ multiplex PCR; TCRdb holds only in-frame clones, not every one. Of some 5,700 clones in the sample, more than 75% were seen once. Material: CD8+ T cells sorted from blood. The receptor set was obtained from an adult with rheumatoid arthritis. Each CDR3 is given without its conserved first and last residue. D genes are given only for firm matches.

V | D | CDR3
TRBV5-6 | NA | ASSSYVSPLH
TRBV4-1 | TRBD1 | ASSQDSSAGTGGEYGYT
TRBV10-3 | TRBD1 | ATKTSETGTQPQH
TRBV19 | TRBD2 | ASSVGAGVRDTQY
TRBV6-4 | NA | ASSPNTGELF
TRBV5-6 | TRBD2 | ASSFSGAPWYEQF
TRBV28 | NA | ASRTGANYGYT
TRBV7-9 | NA | ASRDMRSGANVLT
TRBV7-2 | NA | ASSLAGEGNQPQH
TRBV4-2 | TRBD1 | ASSQGTGGSYEQY
TRBV19 | NA | ASSVYVNTEAF
TRBV7-8 | TRBD2 | ASSLIPGGREEQF
TRBV28 | TRBD1 | ASSLQGTAEQY
TRBV4-3 | NA | ASSQEDGGPFYEQY
TRBV5-1 | NA | ASSTQGYADTEAF
TRBV28 | NA | ASSLTAALNEKLF
TRBV4-1 | NA | ASSPGRGPEAF
TRBV29-1 | NA | SVVPLGTQETQY
TRBV7-7 | NA | ASSATLAKNIQY
TRBV5-6 | NA | ASSWDGGSPLH
TRBV9 | NA | ASSVGGASYNEQF
TRBV27 | NA | ASSWGSNYEQY
TRBV29-1 | TRBD1 | SVLGGTGDAYGYT
TRBV13 | NA | ASRSAKREETQY
TRBV7-9 | TRBD1 | AVNNRGRKLF
TRBV28 | NA | ASSPLPNTEAF
TRBV5-5 | TRBD2 | ASSLGPSGGVYEQY
TRBV15 | TRBD1 | ATSPDRAEDTQY
TRBV7-9 | TRBD1 | ASSLEGRGHAGELF
TRBV7-9 | NA | ASSLVRRAGELF
TRBV7-8 | NA | ASSPGVNQPQH
TRBV19 | TRBD1 | ASSSPSSEWTGGRRETQY
TRBV5-1 | NA | ASSDGQGRTGELF
TRBV4-1 | NA | ASSSQGVPTGELF